This TCR beta chain is from a study of control samples from healthy donors and cancer patients. Using immunoSEQ multiplex PCR, the repertoire was profiled, and TCRdb retains in-frame clones only, with some absent. The data contain 90,000 to 150,000 clones, around nine tenths of them seen just once; the ten biggest clones take up about 12%. Germline CDR1 and CDR2: SGHVS and FQNEAQ. V was pared by 0 bases and J by 6 bases, with 15 bases between. The CDR3 length is 16 residues. This receptor was obtained from a man aged 25 to 45 in good health. This chain uses TRBV7-8 with TRBJ1-5, with a weak D call TRBD1 (5 bases). Sequenced material: blood. CDR3 sequence (DNA): TGTGCCAGCAGCTTAGCCCCGTCGGACATGAGTCAGCCCCAGCATTTT. Translation gives CASSLAPSDMSQPQHF. The whole variable domain, filled in from reference TRBV7-8 and TRBJ1-5, reads GAGVSQSPRYKVAKRGQDVALRCDPISGHVSLFWYQQALGQGPEFLTYFQNEAQLDKSGLPSDRFFAERPEGSVSTLKIQRTQQEDSAVYLCASSLAPSDMSQPQHFGDGTRLSIL.